The sequence of this T cell receptor (beta chain) was determined in a study of T cell clonality in common variable immunodeficiency. Notes on the study in general: Compared with controls, CVID subjects had fewer shared TCRbeta clones. T cell subpopulation sequencing would be needed to explain CVID clonality. In common variable immunodeficiency, TCR beta chains reportedly carried fewer deletions and N-nucleotide insertions.

For this clone: As yet, its antigen is unknown. The read finishes 3 residues shy of the CDR3 end, and the germline J gene is used to complete it.

Most patients and controls had Caucasian heritage. Germline V gene lookup returns CDR1 MNHNS and CDR2 SASEGT. The CDR3 spans 17 residues. V was clipped by 1 base and J by 3 bases, with 18 bases between them. CVID and control samples used equivalent genomic DNA input. Only in-frame clones appear in the TCRdb table, and some are missing; sequencing was by immunoSEQ multiplex PCR. This table lists around 15,000 clones. Input material: peripheral blood mononuclear cells. The clonotype originates from a human donor with common variable immunodeficiency. The V gene is TRBV6-1, the J gene TRBJ1-2, with D maybe TRBD1 (5 bases). The CDR3 bases that were read are TGTGCCAGCAGTGAAGTCGGGGGATTTGAGGATTACTATGGC. This sequence encodes CASSEVGGFEDYYG. In full, the CDR3 reads CASSEVGGFEDYYGYTF.